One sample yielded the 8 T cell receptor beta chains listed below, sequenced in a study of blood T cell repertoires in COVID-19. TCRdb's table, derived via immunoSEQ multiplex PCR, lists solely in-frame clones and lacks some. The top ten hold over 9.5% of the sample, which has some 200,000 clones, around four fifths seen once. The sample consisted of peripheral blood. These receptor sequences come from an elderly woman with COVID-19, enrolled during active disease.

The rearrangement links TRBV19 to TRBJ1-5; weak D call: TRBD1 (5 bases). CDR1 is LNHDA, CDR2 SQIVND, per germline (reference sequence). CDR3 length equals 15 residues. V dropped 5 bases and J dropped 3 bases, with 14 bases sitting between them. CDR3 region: CASSLQLDNNQPQHF. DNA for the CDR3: TGTGCCAGTAGTCTCCAATTGGACAACAATCAGCCCCAGCATTTT.

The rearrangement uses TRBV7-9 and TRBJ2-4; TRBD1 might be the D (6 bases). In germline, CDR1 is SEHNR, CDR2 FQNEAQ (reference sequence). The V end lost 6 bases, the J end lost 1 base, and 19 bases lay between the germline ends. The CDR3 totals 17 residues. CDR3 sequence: CASRPRGAMGAKNIQYF. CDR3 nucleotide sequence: TGTGCCAGCAGACCCAGGGGAGCGATGGGTGCCAAAAACATTCAGTACTTC.

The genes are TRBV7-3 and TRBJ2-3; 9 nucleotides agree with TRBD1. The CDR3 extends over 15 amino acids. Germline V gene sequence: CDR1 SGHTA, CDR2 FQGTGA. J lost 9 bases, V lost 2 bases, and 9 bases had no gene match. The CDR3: CASSLEGTGFETQYF. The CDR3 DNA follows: TGTGCCAGCAGCTTAGAGGGGACAGGGTTCGAAACGCAGTATTTT.

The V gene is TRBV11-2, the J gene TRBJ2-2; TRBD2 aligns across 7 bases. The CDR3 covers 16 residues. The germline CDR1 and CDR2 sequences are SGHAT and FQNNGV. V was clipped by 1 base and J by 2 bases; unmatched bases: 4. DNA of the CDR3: TGTGCCAGCAGCTTAGTGACTAGCAGAAACACCGGGGAGCTGTTTTTT. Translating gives CASSLVTSRNTGELFF.

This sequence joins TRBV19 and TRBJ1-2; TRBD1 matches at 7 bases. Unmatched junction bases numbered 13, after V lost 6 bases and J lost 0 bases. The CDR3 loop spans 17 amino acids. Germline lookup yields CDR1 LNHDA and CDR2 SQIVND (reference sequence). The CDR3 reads CASSISYWGTANYGYTF. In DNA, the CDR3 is TGTGCCAGTAGCATCTCTTACTGGGGGACAGCTAACTATGGCTACACCTTC.

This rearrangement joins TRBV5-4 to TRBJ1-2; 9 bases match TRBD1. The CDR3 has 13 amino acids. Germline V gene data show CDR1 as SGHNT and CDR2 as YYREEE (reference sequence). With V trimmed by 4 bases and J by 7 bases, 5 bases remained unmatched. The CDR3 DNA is TGTGCCAGCAGCCGGGGACAGGGAGCTGGCTACACCTTC. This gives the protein CASSRGQGAGYTF. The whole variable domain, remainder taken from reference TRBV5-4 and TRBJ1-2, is ETGVTQSPTHLIKTRGQQVTLRCSSQSGHNTVSWYQQALGQGPQFIFQYYREEENGRGNFPPRFSGLQFPNYSSELNVNALELDDSALYLCASSRGQGAGYTFGSGTRLTVV.

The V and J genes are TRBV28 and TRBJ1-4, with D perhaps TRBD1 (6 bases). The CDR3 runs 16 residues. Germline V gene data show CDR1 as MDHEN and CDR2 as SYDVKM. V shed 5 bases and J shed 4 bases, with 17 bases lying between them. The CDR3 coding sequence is TGTGCCAGCAGTCCCTTAACAGGGAGGGGTAATGAAAAACTGTTTTTT. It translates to CASSPLTGRGNEKLFF. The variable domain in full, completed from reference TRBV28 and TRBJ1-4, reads DVKVTQSSRYLVKRTGEKVFLECVQDMDHENMFWYRQDPGLGLRLIYFSYDVKMKEKGDIPEGYSVSREKKERFSLILESASTNQTSMYLCASSPLTGRGNEKLFFGSGTQLSVL.

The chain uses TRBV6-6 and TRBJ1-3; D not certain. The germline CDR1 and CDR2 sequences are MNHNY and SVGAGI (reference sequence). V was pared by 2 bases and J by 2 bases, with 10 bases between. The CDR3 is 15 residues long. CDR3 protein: CASSYPAGPGNTIYF. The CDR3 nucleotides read TGTGCCAGCAGTTACCCGGCAGGTCCTGGAAACACCATATATTTT.